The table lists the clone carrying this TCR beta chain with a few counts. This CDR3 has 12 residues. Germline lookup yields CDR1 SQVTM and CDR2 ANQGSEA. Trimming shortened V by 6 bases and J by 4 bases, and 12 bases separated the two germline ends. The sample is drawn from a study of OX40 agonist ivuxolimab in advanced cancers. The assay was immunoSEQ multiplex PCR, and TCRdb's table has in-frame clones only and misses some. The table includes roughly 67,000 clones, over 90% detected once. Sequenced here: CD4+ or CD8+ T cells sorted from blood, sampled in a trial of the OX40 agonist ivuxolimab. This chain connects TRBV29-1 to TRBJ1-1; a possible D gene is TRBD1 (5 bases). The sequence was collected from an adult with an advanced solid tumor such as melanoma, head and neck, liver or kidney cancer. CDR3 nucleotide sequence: TGCAGCGTCCGGGACTGGGGCACTGAAGCTTTCTTT. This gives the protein CSVRDWGTEAFF.